Shown below are 6 T cell receptor beta chains from a single sample sequenced in a study of lymphopenia after photon versus proton radiotherapy. TCRdb's copy holds only in-frame clones and misses some; the assay was immunoSEQ multiplex PCR. The table includes about 25,000 clones, around 90% detected once. The starting material was peripheral blood, obtained from a patient treated with photon-based radiotherapy. The receptors were sampled from a man between 45 and 60 years old with gastric cancer.

The V call is TRBV5-1, the J call TRBJ1-5; the D is unclear. Germline V gene lookup returns CDR1 SGHRS and CDR2 YFSETQ. CDR3 length: 13 residues. The V and J ends lost 3 bases and 3 bases respectively, with 7 bases between them. CDR3 region: CASSSFPNQPQHF. CDR3 DNA sequence: TGCGCCAGCAGCTCCTTCCCCAATCAGCCCCAGCATTTT. Complete variable domain (other parts from reference TRBV5-1 and TRBJ1-5): KAGVTQTPRYLIKTRGQQVTLSCSPISGHRSVSWYQQTPGQGLQFLFEYFSETQRNKGNFPGRFSGRQFSNSRSEMNVSTLELGDSALYLCASSSFPNQPQHFGDGTRLSIL.

The chain is built from TRBV7-9 and TRBJ1-1; no firm D call. Germline V gene data show CDR1 as SEHNR and CDR2 as FQNEAQ (reference sequence). The CDR3 spans 13 residues. Between the trimmed V and J ends, which lost 10 bases and 1 base, there was a span of 13 bases. CDR3 nucleotides: TGTGCCACCAGTGTGGGCCCGAACACTGAAGCTTTCTTT. It yields the protein CATSVGPNTEAFF. Drawing the rest from reference TRBV7-9 and TRBJ1-1, the complete variable domain is DTGVSQNPRHKITKRGQNVTFRCDPISEHNRLYWYRQTLGQGPEFLTYFQNEAQLEKSRLLSDRFSAERPKGSFSTLEIQRTEQGDSAMYLCATSVGPNTEAFFGQGTRLTVV.

The chain links TRBV29-1 to TRBJ1-1, with 7 bases aligning to TRBD1. Germline V gene lookup returns CDR1 SQVTM and CDR2 ANQGSEA. V shed 6 bases and J 4 bases; nucleotides not matched to a gene: 8. CDR3 length: 13 residues. The CDR3 region is CSVHRGLGTEAFF. CDR3 DNA: TGCAGCGTACACAGGGGTTTGGGCACTGAAGCTTTCTTT.

The chain joins TRBV9 to TRBJ1-2, with no clear D. Germline-derived CDR1 and CDR2 are SGDLS and YYNGEE. The CDR3 loop spans 16 amino acids. Trimming stripped 0 bases from V and 6 bases from J, with 18 bases between. The CDR3 DNA reads TGTGCCAGCAGCGTAGGAGGCAGACGCAATCTGGATGGCTACACCTTC. Translated: CASSVGGRRNLDGYTF.

The J gene is TRBJ2-1, the V gene TRBV6-4; the match to TRBD2 covers 10 bases. The CDR3 extends over 17 amino acids. V lost 7 bases, J lost 4 bases, and 13 bases stayed unmatched. Germline lookup yields CDR1 MRHNA and CDR2 SNTAGT. The CDR3: CASTAVAGGLFYNEQFF. CDR3 bases: TGTGCCAGCACCGCTGTAGCGGGGGGTCTATTTTACAATGAGCAGTTCTTC.

The gene calls are TRBV7-6 and TRBJ2-3; the D gene is possibly TRBD1 (6 bases). The CDR3 covers 12 residues. Germline-derived CDR1 and CDR2 are SGHVS and FNYEAQ. V was trimmed by 8 bases and J by 6 bases, leaving 12 bases between them. The CDR3 here is CASGQGSDTQYF. The CDR3 bases are TGTGCCAGCGGTCAGGGGAGTGATACGCAGTATTTT.